These 5 T cell receptor beta chains were all obtained from the same sample, sequenced in a study of a mutant IDH1 vaccine in newly diagnosed glioma. Their antigen targets remain unknown. TCRdb keeps only in-frame clones here, not all; method: immunoSEQ multiplex PCR. The sample records tens of thousands of clones, approximately 80% being singletons. Time point denoted: week 35, safety follow-up. Alongside topical imiquimod, each dose of vaccine comprised 300 ug of mutant IDH1 20-mer peptide. Sequencing was performed on PBMCs, taken from a glioma patient whose treatment included an IDH1 peptide vaccine. The origin of the receptors is a woman between 35 and 50 years old with glioma. Some clones in this sample may be carry-over from other donors' samples.

V is TRBV4-3 and J is TRBJ2-5; TRBD2 is a possible D gene (5 bases). This CDR3 contains 15 residues. The germline V gene has CDR1 LGHNA and CDR2 YSLEER. Trimming took off 0 bases at V and 5 bases at J, with 13 bases between the two ends. The CDR3 loop reads CASSQDWRAVETQYF. The CDR3 nucleotides are TGCGCCAGCAGCCAAGATTGGCGGGCGGTGGAGACCCAGTACTTC.

This sequence joins TRBV2 and TRBJ1-1, with 7 bases identical to TRBD1. CDR3 length: 17 residues. CDR1 and CDR2 (germline): SNHLY, FYNNEI. V dropped 8 bases and J dropped 0; count of bases not matched to a gene: 15. The CDR3 spells CASGYGTVDQMNTEAFF. DNA for the CDR3: TGTGCCAGCGGGTATGGGACAGTCGATCAGATGAACACTGAAGCTTTCTTT.

The chain carries TRBV7-9 and TRBJ1-1; D call uncertain. Trimming took off 3 bases at V and 6 bases at J, with 14 bases between the two ends. There are 14 residues in the CDR3. Germline CDR1 SEHNR, CDR2 FQNEAQ (reference sequence). The CDR3 sequence: CASSLDVQTAEAFF. CDR3 bases: TGTGCCAGCAGCTTGGACGTCCAAACAGCTGAAGCTTTCTTT. Based on the CDR3 plus reference TRBV7-9 and TRBJ1-1, the full variable domain is DTGVSQNPRHKITKRGQNVTFRCDPISEHNRLYWYRQTLGQGPEFLTYFQNEAQLEKSRLLSDRFSAERPKGSFSTLEIQRTEQGDSAMYLCASSLDVQTAEAFFGQGTRLTVV.

The count of this clone is one. The J gene is TRBJ1-1, the V gene TRBV28; D unclear. The CDR3 covers 14 residues. The V end was cut by 2 bases, the J end by 10 bases, with 17 bases between. Germline V lookup: CDR1 MDHEN, CDR2 SYDVKM. CDR3 DNA: TGTGCCAGCAGTTTACCCGCCTCGAGAGGGAGAGCTTTCTTT. This codes for CASSLPASRGRAFF.

By proportion, this clone is medium-sized. The chain employs TRBV5-5 and TRBJ2-1; tentative D call: TRBD2 (6 bases). In germline, CDR1 is SGHKS, CDR2 YYEKEE (reference sequence). The CDR3 runs to 13 residues. Trimming took off 3 bases at V and 5 bases at J, with 9 bases between the two ends. The CDR3 DNA reads TGTGCCAGCAGCTGGGACTTCCACAATGAGCAGTTCTTC. Protein sequence: CASSWDFHNEQFF.